Below are 17 T cell receptor beta chains sequenced from a single sample in a study of OX40 agonist ivuxolimab in advanced cancers. Sequenced by immunoSEQ multiplex PCR; TCRdb stores in-frame clones only, minus some. The sample holds tens of thousands of clones, around 87% seen once. The sample here was CD4+ or CD8+ T cells sorted from blood, taken in a trial of the OX40 agonist ivuxolimab. These receptors came from an adult with an advanced solid tumor such as melanoma, head and neck, liver or kidney cancer.

CDR3 coding DNA: TGTGCCAGCCTACATTTGGGCTATGGCTACACCTTC. Its protein is CASLHLGYGYTF. This chain connects TRBV28 to TRBJ1-2; D uncertain. Germline loops: CDR1 MDHEN, CDR2 SYDVKM. Trimming removed 8 bases at V and 4 bases at J, with 11 bases between. This CDR3 region has 12 residues.

The chain joins TRBV27 to TRBJ1-1; TRBD1 aligns across 9 bases. CDR3 length: 13 residues. V lost 5 bases and J lost 4; bases outside the gene matches: 2. The germline gives CDR1 MNHEY, CDR2 SMNVEV (reference sequence). The CDR3 DNA reads TGTGCCAGCAGTGACAGGGGGGTCACTGAAGCTTTCTTT. Its translation: CASSDRGVTEAFF.

V gene TRBV11-3 combines with J gene TRBJ2-5; D is ambiguous. Looked up from germline, CDR1 is SGHNT and CDR2 is YENEEA. This CDR3 is 14 amino acids long. The V end lost 11 bases, the J end lost 1 base, and 17 bases lay between the germline ends. The chain's CDR3 is CAQPVSPLQETQYF. In DNA, the CDR3 is TGTGCCCAGCCCGTGAGCCCTCTCCAAGAGACCCAGTACTTC.

This clone showed up just once. This chain joins TRBV5-8 and TRBJ2-1, with 10 positions matching TRBD2. Germline loops: CDR1 SGHTS, CDR2 YDEGEE. There are 17 residues in the CDR3. The ends lost 4 bases at V and 7 bases at J; junction bases unmatched: 14. The CDR3 bases are TGTGCCAGCAGCCAAAATATCTTAGCGGGAGGATATAATGAGCAGTTCTTC. The encoded protein is CASSQNILAGGYNEQFF.

The rearrangement links TRBV11-2 to TRBJ2-1, with 9 bases aligning to TRBD1. The CDR3 loop spans 17 amino acids. Looked up from germline, CDR1 is SGHAT and CDR2 is FQNNGV. J gave up 4 bases and V 1 base, and 8 bases lay outside the gene matches. The CDR3 sequence is CASSLATGGSRYNEQFF. The CDR3 DNA is TGTGCCAGCAGCTTAGCGACAGGGGGAAGTAGATACAATGAGCAGTTCTTC. Looking up the rest from reference TRBV11-2 and TRBJ2-1 gives the full variable domain: EAGVAQSPRYKIIEKRQSVAFWCNPISGHATLYWYQQILGQGPKLLIQFQNNGVVDDSQLPKDRFSAERLKGVDSTLKIQPAKLEDSAVYLCASSLATGGSRYNEQFFGPGTRLTVL.

J is TRBJ1-1 and V is TRBV13; D unresolved. Trimming took 5 bases from V and 5 from J, leaving 12 bases between them. CDR1 is PRHDT and CDR2 is FYEKMQ in the germline V gene (reference sequence). The CDR3 is 13 residues long. In nucleotides, the CDR3 is TGTGCCAGCAGCCCGAGTAGGAGGACTGAAGCTTTCTTT. Translation: CASSPSRRTEAFF. The full variable domain, rest sourced from reference TRBV13 and TRBJ1-1, is AAGVIQSPRHLIKEKRETATLKCYPIPRHDTVYWYQQGPGQDPQFLISFYEKMQSDKGSIPDRFSAQQFSDYHSELNMSSLELGDSALYFCASSPSRRTEAFFGQGTRLTVV.

The V gene is TRBV6-5, the J gene TRBJ1-1; TRBD1 is a possible D gene (5 bases). V lost 0 bases to trimming and J lost 7 bases, with 6 bases between them. The germline V gene encodes CDR1 MNHEY and CDR2 SVGAGI. The CDR3 length is 12 residues. The CDR3 DNA is TGTGCCAGCAGTTACTCGAGGGGTGAAGCTTTCTTT. Translated: CASSYSRGEAFF.

This clone showed up just once. The rearrangement links TRBV27 to TRBJ2-1; 8 positions agree with TRBD2. This CDR3 is built from 13 residues. The germline gives CDR1 MNHEY, CDR2 SMNVEV (reference sequence). The ends lost 5 bases at V and 10 bases at J; junction bases unmatched: 7. The CDR3 loop reads CASSRLAGWEQFF. Written as DNA, the CDR3 is TGTGCCAGCAGTCGATTAGCGGGATGGGAGCAGTTCTTC.

This chain connects TRBV9 to TRBJ2-5; a weak D match, TRBD2 (5 bases). The germline CDR1 and CDR2 sequences are SGDLS and YYNGEE. The CDR3 runs 12 residues. V lost 3 bases to trimming and J lost 5 bases, with 8 bases between them. CDR3 protein: CASSEGEETQYF. In nucleotides, the CDR3 is TGTGCCAGCAGCGAGGGAGAGGAGACCCAGTACTTC.

This clone turned up a few times. The V gene is TRBV5-1, the J gene TRBJ2-7; D call uncertain. Deletions cut 9 bases from V and 3 bases from J, with 19 bases between. This CDR3 is 14 amino acids long. From germline, CDR1 is SGHRS and CDR2 YFSETQ. CDR3 coding DNA: TGCGCCATCAAGGATTACAAAGAGTGCTACGAGCAGTACTTC. Its protein product is CAIKDYKECYEQYF.

The chain combines TRBV6-1 with TRBJ2-3; D gene unclear. V shed 5 bases and J shed 6 bases, with 6 bases lying between them. Germline CDR1 MNHNS, CDR2 SASEGT. This CDR3 has 11 amino acids. As DNA, the CDR3 is TGTGCCAGCAGTAGCTGGGATACGCAGTATTTT. Protein sequence: CASSSWDTQYF.

V gene TRBV5-1 combines with J gene TRBJ2-1; 9 positions agree with TRBD2. Germline V gene lookup returns CDR1 SGHRS and CDR2 YFSETQ. The CDR3 is made up of 18 amino acids. V lost 5 bases and J lost 4; bases outside the gene matches: 16. The CDR3 bases are TGCGCCAGCAGGAGGTTGGGCGGGAGGGTCTTACTTTACAATGAGCAGTTCTTC. It codes for CASRRLGGRVLLYNEQFF.

The V and J genes are TRBV6-1 and TRBJ1-4; D not certain. The ends were cut back, 1 base at V and 6 bases at J, with 9 bases in the middle. From germline, CDR1 is MNHNS and CDR2 SASEGT. The CDR3 is 14 residues long. The CDR3 region has the DNA TGTGCCAGCAGTGAAGGAGGTAGATATGAAAAACTGTTTTTT. This encodes CASSEGGRYEKLFF.

This clone occurred a few times. The chain joins TRBV7-3 to TRBJ2-3, with D uncertain. Germline CDR1 and CDR2: SGHTA and FQGTGA. CDR3 size: 15 residues. V was trimmed by 6 bases and J by 0 bases, leaving 13 bases between them. The chain's CDR3 is CASSIDGRSTDTQYF. The CDR3 DNA is TGTGCCAGCAGTATAGACGGCCGGAGCACAGATACGCAGTATTTT. Full variable domain (rest looked up from reference TRBV7-3 and TRBJ2-3): GAGVSQTPSNKVTEKGKYVELRCDPISGHTALYWYRQSLGQGPEFLIYFQGTGAADDSGLPNDRFFAVRPEGSVSTLKIQRTERGDSAVYLCASSIDGRSTDTQYFGPGTRLTVL.

The genes are TRBV10-3 and TRBJ2-3; 10 bases map to TRBD1. CDR1 and CDR2 (germline): ENHRY, SYGVKD. Unmatched junction bases numbered 6, after V lost 6 bases and J lost 6 bases. The CDR3 spans 14 residues. CDR3 in DNA: TGTGCCATCAGGGGGACAGGGGAATCCGATACGCAGTATTTT. It specifies CAIRGTGESDTQYF.

This chain uses TRBV4-1 with TRBJ2-1, with TRBD1 identical over 10 bases. V was pared by 5 bases and J by 3 bases, with 4 bases of the junction left unmatched. The germline CDR1 and CDR2 sequences are MGHRA and YSYEKL. The length of the CDR3 is 15 residues. CDR3 DNA: TGCGCCAGCAGCAGGGGACAGGGGAGCTACAATGAGCAGTTCTTC. Residues: CASSRGQGSYNEQFF.

This clone came up once. This chain links TRBV7-9 with TRBJ2-3; D call uncertain. V was trimmed by 6 bases and J by 4 bases, leaving 14 bases between them. CDR1 SEHNR and CDR2 FQNEAQ come from the germline V gene (reference sequence). The CDR3 length is 14 residues. The DNA of the CDR3 is TGTGCCAGCAGTCCGGAGCCGAAGTCAGATACGCAGTATTTT. Translated: CASSPEPKSDTQYF.